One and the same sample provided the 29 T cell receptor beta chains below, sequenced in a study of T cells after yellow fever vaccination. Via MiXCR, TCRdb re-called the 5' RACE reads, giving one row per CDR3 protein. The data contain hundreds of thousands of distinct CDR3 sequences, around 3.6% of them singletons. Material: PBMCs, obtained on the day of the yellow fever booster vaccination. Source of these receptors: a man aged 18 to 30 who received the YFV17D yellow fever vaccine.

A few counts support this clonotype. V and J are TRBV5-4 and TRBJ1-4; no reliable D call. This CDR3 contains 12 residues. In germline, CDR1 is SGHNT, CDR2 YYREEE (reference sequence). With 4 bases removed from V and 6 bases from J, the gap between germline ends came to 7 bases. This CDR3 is CASSQSDEKLFF. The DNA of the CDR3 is TGTGCCAGCAGCCAATCCGATGAAAAACTGTTTTTT.

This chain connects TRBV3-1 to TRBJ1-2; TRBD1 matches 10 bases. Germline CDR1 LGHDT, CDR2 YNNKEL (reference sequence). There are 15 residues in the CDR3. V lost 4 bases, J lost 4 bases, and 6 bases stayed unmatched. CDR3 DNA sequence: TGTGCCAGCAGCCCGGGACAGGGGACCCTCTATGGCTACACCTTC. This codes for CASSPGQGTLYGYTF. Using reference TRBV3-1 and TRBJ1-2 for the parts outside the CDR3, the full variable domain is DTAVSQTPKYLVTQMGNDKSIKCEQNLGHDTMYWYKQDSKKFLKIMFSYNNKELIINETVPNRFSPKSPDKAHLNLHINSLELGDSAVYFCASSPGQGTLYGYTFGSGTRLTVV.

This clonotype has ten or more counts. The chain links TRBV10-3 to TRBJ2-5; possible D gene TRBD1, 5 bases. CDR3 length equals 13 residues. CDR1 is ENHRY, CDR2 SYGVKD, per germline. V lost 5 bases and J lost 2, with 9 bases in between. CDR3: CAISTREQETQYF. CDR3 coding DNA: TGTGCCATCAGTACCAGGGAACAAGAGACCCAGTACTTC.

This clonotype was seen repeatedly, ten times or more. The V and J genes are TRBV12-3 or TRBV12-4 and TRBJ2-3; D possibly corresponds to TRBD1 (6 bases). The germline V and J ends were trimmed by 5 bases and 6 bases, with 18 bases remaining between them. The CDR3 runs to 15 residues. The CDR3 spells CASSLTGFDYDTQYF. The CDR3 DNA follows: TGTGCCAGCAGTCTCACAGGGTTCGATTACGATACGCAGTATTTT.

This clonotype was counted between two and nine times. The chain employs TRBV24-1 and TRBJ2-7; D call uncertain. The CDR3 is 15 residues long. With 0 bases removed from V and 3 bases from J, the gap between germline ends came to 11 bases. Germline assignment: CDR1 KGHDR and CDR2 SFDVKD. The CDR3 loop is CATSDLGGRIYEQYV. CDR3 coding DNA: TGTGCCACCAGTGATTTGGGTGGACGGATCTACGAGCAGTACGTC.

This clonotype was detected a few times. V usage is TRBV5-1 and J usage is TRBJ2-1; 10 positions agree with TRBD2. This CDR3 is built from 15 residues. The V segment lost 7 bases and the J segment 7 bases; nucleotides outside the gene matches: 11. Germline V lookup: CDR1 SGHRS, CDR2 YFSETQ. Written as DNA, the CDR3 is TGCGCCAGCGGCCCCCCCCCTAGCGGGGGAAATGAGCAGTTCTTC. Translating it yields CASGPPPSGGNEQFF.

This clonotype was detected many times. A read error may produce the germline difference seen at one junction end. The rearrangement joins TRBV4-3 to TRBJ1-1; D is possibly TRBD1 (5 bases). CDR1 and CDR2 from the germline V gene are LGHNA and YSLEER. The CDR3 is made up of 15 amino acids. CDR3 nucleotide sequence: TGCGCCAGCAGCCAAGAACGAACCCTCGGGACTGGAGCTTTCTTT. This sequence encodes CASSQERTLGTGAFF.

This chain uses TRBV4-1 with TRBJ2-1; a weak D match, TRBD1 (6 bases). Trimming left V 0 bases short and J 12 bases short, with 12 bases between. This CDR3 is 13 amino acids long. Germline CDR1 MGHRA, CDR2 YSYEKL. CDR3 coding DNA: TGCGCCAGCAGCCAAGACTACAGGGTTGGGCAGTTCTTC. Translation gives CASSQDYRVGQFF.

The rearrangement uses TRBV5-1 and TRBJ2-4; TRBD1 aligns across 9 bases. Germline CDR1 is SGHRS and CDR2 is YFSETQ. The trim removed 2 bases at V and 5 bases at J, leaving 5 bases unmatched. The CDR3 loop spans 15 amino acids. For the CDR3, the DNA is TGCGCCAGCAGCTTTGCGGACAGGGGTCAAAACATTCAGTACTTC. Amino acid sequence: CASSFADRGQNIQYF.

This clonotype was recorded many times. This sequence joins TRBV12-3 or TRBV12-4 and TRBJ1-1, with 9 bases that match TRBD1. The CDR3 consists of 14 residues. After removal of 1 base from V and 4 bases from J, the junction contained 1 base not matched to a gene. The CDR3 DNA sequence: TGTGCCAGCAGTTTAGTGACAGGGGGCACTGAAGCTTTCTTT. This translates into CASSLVTGGTEAFF.

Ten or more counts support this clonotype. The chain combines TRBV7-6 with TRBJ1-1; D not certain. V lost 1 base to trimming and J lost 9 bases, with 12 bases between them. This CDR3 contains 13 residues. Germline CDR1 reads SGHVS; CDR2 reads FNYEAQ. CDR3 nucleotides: TGTGCCAGCAGCTTAGGACCCCGGACCCAAGCTTTCTTT. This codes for CASSLGPRTQAFF. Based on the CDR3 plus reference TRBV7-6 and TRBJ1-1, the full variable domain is GAGVSQSPRYKVTKRGQDVALRCDPISGHVSLYWYRQALGQGPEFLTYFNYEAQQDKSGLPNDRFSAERPEGSISTLTIQRTEQRDSAMYRCASSLGPRTQAFFGQGTRLTVV.

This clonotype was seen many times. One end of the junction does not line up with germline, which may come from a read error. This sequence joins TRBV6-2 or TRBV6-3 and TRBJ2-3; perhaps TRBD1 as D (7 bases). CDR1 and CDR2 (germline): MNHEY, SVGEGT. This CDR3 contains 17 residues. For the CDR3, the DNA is TGTGCCACCAGTGGGGACAGACTTACAAGGAGGGCAGATACGCAGTATTTT. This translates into CATSGDRLTRRADTQYF.

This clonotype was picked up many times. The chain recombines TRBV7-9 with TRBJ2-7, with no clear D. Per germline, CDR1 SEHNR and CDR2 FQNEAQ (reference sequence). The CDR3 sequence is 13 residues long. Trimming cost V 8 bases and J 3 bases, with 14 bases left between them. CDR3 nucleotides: TGTGCCAGCGGAACCCCGGGCAGCTACGAGCAGTACTTC. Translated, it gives CASGTPGSYEQYF.

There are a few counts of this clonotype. The CDR3 loop reads CASSESGLNTEAFF. The CDR3 bases are TGTGCCAGCAGTGAATCAGGGCTGAACACTGAAGCTTTCTTT. The chain joins TRBV6-1 to TRBJ1-1, with a possible D match to TRBD1 (5 bases). Per germline, CDR1 MNHNS and CDR2 SASEGT. The germline V and J ends were trimmed by 2 bases and 0 bases, with 7 bases remaining between them. The CDR3 covers 14 residues.

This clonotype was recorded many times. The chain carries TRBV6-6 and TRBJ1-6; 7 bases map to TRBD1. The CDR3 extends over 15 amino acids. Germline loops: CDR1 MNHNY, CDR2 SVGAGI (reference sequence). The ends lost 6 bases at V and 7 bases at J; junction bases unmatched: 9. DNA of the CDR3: TGTGCCAGCAGCTACCGGGACAGCCTCAATTCACCCCTCCACTTT. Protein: CASSYRDSLNSPLHF.

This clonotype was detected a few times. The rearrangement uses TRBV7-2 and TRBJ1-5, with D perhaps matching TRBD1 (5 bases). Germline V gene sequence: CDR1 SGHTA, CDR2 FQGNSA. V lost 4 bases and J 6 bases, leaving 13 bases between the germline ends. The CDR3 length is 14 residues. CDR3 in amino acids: CASSSRGGSQPQHF. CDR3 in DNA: TGTGCCAGCAGCTCCCGGGGGGGAAGTCAGCCCCAGCATTTT.

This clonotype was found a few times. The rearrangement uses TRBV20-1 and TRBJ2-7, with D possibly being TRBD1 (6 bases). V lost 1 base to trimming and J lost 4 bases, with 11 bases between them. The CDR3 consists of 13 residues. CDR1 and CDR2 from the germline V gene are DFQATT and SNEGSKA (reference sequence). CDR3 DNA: TGCAGTGCTAGAGGGACAGCCTCATACGAGCAGTACTTC. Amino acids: CSARGTASYEQYF.

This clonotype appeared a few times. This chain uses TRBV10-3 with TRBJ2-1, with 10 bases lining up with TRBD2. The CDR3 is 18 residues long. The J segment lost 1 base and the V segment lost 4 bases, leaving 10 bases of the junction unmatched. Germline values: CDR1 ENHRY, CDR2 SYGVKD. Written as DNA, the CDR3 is TGTGCCATCAGTGCGGTAGCGGGGGGCTCTCGGTCCTACAATGAGCAGTTCTTC. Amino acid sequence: CAISAVAGGSRSYNEQFF.

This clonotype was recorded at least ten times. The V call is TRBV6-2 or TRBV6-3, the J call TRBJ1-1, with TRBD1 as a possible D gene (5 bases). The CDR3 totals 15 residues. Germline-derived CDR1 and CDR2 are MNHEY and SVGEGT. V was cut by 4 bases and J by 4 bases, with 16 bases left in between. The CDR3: CASSFRVFGGTEAFF. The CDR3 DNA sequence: TGTGCCAGCAGTTTTCGGGTCTTCGGGGGCACTGAAGCTTTCTTT.

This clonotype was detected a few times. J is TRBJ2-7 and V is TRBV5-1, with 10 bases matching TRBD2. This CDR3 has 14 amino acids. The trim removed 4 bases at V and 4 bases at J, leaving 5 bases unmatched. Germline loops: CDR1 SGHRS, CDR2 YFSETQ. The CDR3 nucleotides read TGCGCCAGCAGCCAAACTAGCGGGGCATACGAGCAGTACGTC. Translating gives CASSQTSGAYEQYV.

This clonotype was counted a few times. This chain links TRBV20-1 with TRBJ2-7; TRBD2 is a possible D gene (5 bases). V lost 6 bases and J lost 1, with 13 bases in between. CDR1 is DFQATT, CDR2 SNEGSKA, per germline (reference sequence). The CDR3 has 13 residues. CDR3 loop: CSAYFPGSYEQYF. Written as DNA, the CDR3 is TGCAGTGCGTATTTCCCGGGATCCTACGAGCAGTACTTC.

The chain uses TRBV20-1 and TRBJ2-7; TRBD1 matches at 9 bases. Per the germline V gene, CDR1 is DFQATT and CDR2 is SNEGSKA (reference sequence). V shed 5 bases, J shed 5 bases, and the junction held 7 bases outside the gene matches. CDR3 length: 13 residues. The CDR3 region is CSAPTGGMDEQYV. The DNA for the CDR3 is TGCAGTGCTCCCACAGGGGGCATGGACGAGCAGTACGTC.

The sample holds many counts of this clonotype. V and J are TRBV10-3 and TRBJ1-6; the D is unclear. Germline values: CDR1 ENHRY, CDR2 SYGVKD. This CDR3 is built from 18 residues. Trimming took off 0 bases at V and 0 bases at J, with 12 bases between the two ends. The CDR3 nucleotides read TGTGCCATCAGTGAGTCAACCCGGGTTAGCTCCTATAATTCACCCCTCCACTTT. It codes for CAISESTRVSSYNSPLHF.

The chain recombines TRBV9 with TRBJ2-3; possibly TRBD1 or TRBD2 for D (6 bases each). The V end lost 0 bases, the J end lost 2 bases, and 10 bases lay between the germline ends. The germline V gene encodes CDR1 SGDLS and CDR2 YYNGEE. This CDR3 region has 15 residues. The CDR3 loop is CASSVAGAHTDTQYF. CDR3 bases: TGTGCCAGCAGCGTAGCGGGGGCCCACACAGATACGCAGTATTTT. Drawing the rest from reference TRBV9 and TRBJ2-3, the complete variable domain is DSGVTQTPKHLITATGQRVTLRCSPRSGDLSVYWYQQSLDQGLQFLIQYYNGEERAKGNILERFSAQQFPDLHSELNLSSLELGDSALYFCASSVAGAHTDTQYFGPGTRLTVL.

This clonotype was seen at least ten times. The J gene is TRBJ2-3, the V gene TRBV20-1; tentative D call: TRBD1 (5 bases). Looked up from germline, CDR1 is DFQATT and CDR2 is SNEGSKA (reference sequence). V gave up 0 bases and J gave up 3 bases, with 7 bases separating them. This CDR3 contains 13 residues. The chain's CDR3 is CSARDRTTDTQYF. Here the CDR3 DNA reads TGCAGTGCTAGAGACAGGACAACAGATACGCAGTATTTT.

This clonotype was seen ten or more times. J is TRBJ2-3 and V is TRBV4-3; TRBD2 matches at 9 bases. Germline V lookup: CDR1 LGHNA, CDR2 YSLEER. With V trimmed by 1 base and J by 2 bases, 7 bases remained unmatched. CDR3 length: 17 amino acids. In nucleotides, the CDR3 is TGCGCCAGCAGCCAAGGCCTAGCGGGGACACTCACAGATACGCAGTATTTT. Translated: CASSQGLAGTLTDTQYF.

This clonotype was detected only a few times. CDR3 bases: TGCAGTGCTAGAGATGAGGGAAGGGTCCAGAATTCACCCCTCCACTTT. This gives the protein CSARDEGRVQNSPLHF. This sequence joins TRBV20-1 and TRBJ1-6; D not certain. The length of the CDR3 is 16 residues. Germline CDR1 DFQATT, CDR2 SNEGSKA (reference sequence). Trimming pared 0 bases from V and 7 bases from J, leaving 16 bases between.

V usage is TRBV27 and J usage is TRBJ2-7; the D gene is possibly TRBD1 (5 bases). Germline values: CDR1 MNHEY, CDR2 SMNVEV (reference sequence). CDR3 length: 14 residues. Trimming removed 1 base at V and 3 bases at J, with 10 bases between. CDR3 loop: CASSLYQGNYEQYV. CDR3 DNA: TGTGCCAGCAGTTTATATCAGGGAAACTACGAGCAGTACGTC.

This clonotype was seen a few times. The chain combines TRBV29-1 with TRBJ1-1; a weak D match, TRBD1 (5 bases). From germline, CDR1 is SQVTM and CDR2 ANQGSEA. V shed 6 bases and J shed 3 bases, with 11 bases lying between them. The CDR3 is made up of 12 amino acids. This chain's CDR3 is CSVSIGDTEAFF. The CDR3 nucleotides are TGCAGCGTGTCCATAGGGGACACTGAAGCTTTCTTT.